Sequencing of this T cell receptor beta chain was carried out in a study of vaccination effects on CD4 cells after COVID-19. Study-level findings and limits: Cross-reactivity with common cold coronaviruses was shown by only 1 of 255 vaccine-induced clones in healthy vaccinees.

Trimming left V 3 bases short and J 9 bases short, with 15 bases between. CDR3 length: 14 amino acids. Germline-derived CDR1 and CDR2 are WNHNN and SYGVQD (reference sequence). Concerning this clone itself: Its antigen is unknown.

Ahead of sequencing, the ViraFEST assay grew antigen-specific CD4+ T cells using viral peptide pools. Isolation of CD4+ T cells took place after less than 12 days of culture. Negative nucleocapsid antibody tests before and after vaccination confirmed no previous SARS-CoV-2 infection. It was with approximately 9.6 IU/ml IL-2 and about 10 ug/ml peptides that 2 million to 2.5 million PBMC per well were cultured. Assay: immunoSEQ multiplex PCR; the TCRdb copy retains only in-frame clones and omits some. The sample comprises 55,000 to 80,000 clones, 80% of which are singletons, and more than 10% rests with the top ten.

This sequence joins TRBV10-1 and TRBJ2-1; tentatively, D is TRBD1 (5 bases). The sequence was obtained from a human donor who received a COVID-19 vaccine. The sequenced sample was CD4+ T cells from PBMCs cultured with SARS-CoV-2 spike peptides, obtained before COVID-19 vaccination. The CDR3 is CASSDGQGLGEQFF. The CDR3 nucleotides are TGCGCCAGCAGTGATGGCCAGGGTTTGGGTGAGCAGTTCTTC.